A selection of T cell receptor beta chains follows, all from one sample in a study of metastatic and nonmetastatic thyroid tumors. TCRdb reprocessed the PCR reads via MiXCR. This table holds roughly 15,000 clones, about 28% found once. Input material: blood. These receptors all stem from a female donor with papillary thyroid cancer or a benign thyroid nodule (not recorded which). Some clones in this sample may be carry-over from other donors' samples. CDR3s include the opening cysteine and the closing phenylalanine or tryptophan. D genes are given only for firm matches. A row's size may be missing; if present it is once, few, many or a size class.

cdr3_nt cdr3_aa clone_size j_call v_call d_call
TGTGCCAGCTCACAAGGGACGGGCGAGACCCAGTACTTC CASSQGTGETQYF - TRBJ2-5 TRBV18 -
TGTGCCAGAAGCGACAGACAGGGTGGAAGCAATCAGCCCCGGCATTTT CARSDRQGGSNQPRHF - TRBJ1-5 TRBV9 TRBD1
TGTGCCAGCAGCTTTCCGGGACTAGGGGGTGGGATAAGGGATGAGCAGTTCTTC CASSFPGLGGGIRDEQFF - TRBJ2-1 TRBV11-1 TRBD2
TGCGCCAGCAGCTGGGGACTAGCGGGAGGAAGGGGTAACGAGCAGTACTTC CASSWGLAGGRGNEQYF - TRBJ2-7 TRBV5-1 TRBD2
TGTGCCAGCAGCCCTCCGGGACAGGGGAACACCGGGGAGCTGTTTTTT CASSPPGQGNTGELFF medium-sized TRBJ2-2 TRBV7-9 TRBD1
TGTGCCAGCAGTTACTCGGAGACTAGCGGAGGGAACACCGGGGAGCTGTTTTTT CASSYSETSGGNTGELFF medium-sized TRBJ2-2 TRBV6-5 TRBD2
TGTGCCATCAGGTCGACAGGGACTAACTATGGCTACACCTTC CAIRSTGTNYGYTF medium-sized TRBJ1-2 TRBV10-3 TRBD1
TGCAGTTCCAAGACAGGGCCAGATACGCAGTATTTT CSSKTGPDTQYF many TRBJ2-3 TRBV20-1 TRBD1
TGTGCCAGCAGTACACCGGAGGGGGAGAGCGTGCCCCAGCATTTT CASSTPEGESVPQHF few TRBJ1-5 TRBV6-1 -
TGTGCCAGCAGCCGATCGACAGGGGCATGGGACGAGCAGTACTTC CASSRSTGAWDEQYF once TRBJ2-7 TRBV7-9 TRBD1
TGCAGTGCTTTCCAACTACCGGAGGACAGATCATACGAGCAGTACTTC CSAFQLPEDRSYEQYF - TRBJ2-7 TRBV20-1 -
TGCGCCAGCAGCCCAGGGGGGGGGGCTGAAGCTTTCTTT CASSPGGGAEAFF many TRBJ1-1 TRBV5-1 TRBD1
TGTGCCATCAGCGACCGTGACAGGGGAATCGGGGAGCCGTTTTTT CAISDRDRGIGEPFF few TRBJ2-2 TRBV10-3 TRBD1
TGTGCCACCAGCAGAGATCGGGGTTACGAGCAGTACTTC CATSRDRGYEQYF - TRBJ2-7 TRBV15 -
TGTGCCAGCAGTGAAGGGTTGGGGTCCCAGGGATATGGCTACACCTTC CASSEGLGSQGYGYTF medium-sized TRBJ1-2 TRBV6-1 -
TGCGCCAGCAGCCAAGGGGTACCTTATAGCAATCAGCCCCAGCATTTT CASSQGVPYSNQPQHF many TRBJ1-5 TRBV4-1 -
TGTGCCTGGAGGACGGGGGGGGAGACCCAGTACTTC CAWRTGGETQYF many TRBJ2-5 TRBV30 TRBD2
TGCGCCAGCAGCCAACAAGGACTAGCGTATGGGACAGATACGCAGTATTTT CASSQQGLAYGTDTQYF many TRBJ2-3 TRBV4-3 TRBD2
TGCGCCAGCAGCTTGGGGACAGTCCCTAGCACAGATACGCAGTATTTT CASSLGTVPSTDTQYF many TRBJ2-3 TRBV5-1 -
TGTGCCTGGAGTAGGGGACAGGCACCGAACACTGAAGCTTTCTTT CAWSRGQAPNTEAFF medium-sized TRBJ1-1 TRBV30 TRBD1
TGTGCCAGCAGCCAAGATCCCGGAAACTACGAGCAGTACTTC CASSQDPGNYEQYF - TRBJ2-7 TRBV3-1 -
TGCAGTGCTAGAGGGGGGGGACGTCTGCAGCCCCAGCATTTT CSARGGGRLQPQHF - TRBJ1-5 TRBV20-1 -
TGTGCCTGGAGGACGAGGACCGGGGAGCTGTTTTTT CAWRTRTGELFF once TRBJ2-2 TRBV30 -
TGTGCCAGCACAGTGGAGAGCTCTGGAAACACCATATATTTT CASTVESSGNTIYF few TRBJ1-3 TRBV2 -
TGTGCCAGCAGTGTTGGTGCAGGACGAGAGACCCAGTACTTC CASSVGAGRETQYF many TRBJ2-5 TRBV2 -
TGTGCCAGCAGCTTAGCGGGACAGAATGAAAAACTGTTTTTT CASSLAGQNEKLFF - TRBJ1-4 TRBV7-9 TRBD1
TGTGCCAGCAGTGGACTAGCGGGGGGGCCCGGGGAGCTGTTTTTT CASSGLAGGPGELFF medium-sized TRBJ2-2 TRBV6-1 TRBD2
TGCAGTGCTAGAGGGACAGGGGAGGGAACTGAAGCTTTCTTT CSARGTGEGTEAFF - TRBJ1-1 TRBV20-1 TRBD1
TGTGCCACCGGAAACCGGGACAGGGGTACCACAGATACGCAGTATTTT CATGNRDRGTTDTQYF medium-sized TRBJ2-3 TRBV24-1 TRBD1
TGTGCCATTCCGGGACTAGCGACCGGGGAGCTGTTTTTT CAIPGLATGELFF many TRBJ2-2 TRBV2 TRBD2
TGTGCCAGCAGCGGGCAGTCGAACACCGGGGAGCTGTTTTTT CASSGQSNTGELFF many TRBJ2-2 TRBV14 -
TGTGCCAGCTCACCGACAGGGAAATCGTCCTACGAGCAGTACTTC CASSPTGKSSYEQYF - TRBJ2-7 TRBV18 TRBD1
TGTGCTAGCAGCTTAGCGGGGAGACCCGAGCAGTACTTC CASSLAGRPEQYF medium-sized TRBJ2-7 TRBV7-7 TRBD2
TGCGCCAGCAGCCTCCAAATGGACCACAATGAGCAGTTCTTC CASSLQMDHNEQFF many TRBJ2-1 TRBV4-1 -
TGTGCCAGCAGTTACTCGGGGACAGACCACGAGCAGTACTTC CASSYSGTDHEQYF medium-sized TRBJ2-7 TRBV6-2/TRBV6-3 TRBD1
TGTGCCAGCAGCCCCGGGACAGGGGGGAATCAGCCCCAGCATTTT CASSPGTGGNQPQHF - TRBJ1-5 TRBV3-1 TRBD1
TGTGCCAGCAGCTTATGGCAGGGTAACACTGAAGCTTTCTTT CASSLWQGNTEAFF many TRBJ1-1 TRBV7-2 -
TGTGCCAGCAGCCAAGACCAAGACACAGATACGCAGTATTTT CASSQDQDTDTQYF many TRBJ2-3 TRBV4-2 -
TGTGCCAGCAGCTTAGATTGGGCCCCGCCGGACTACGAGCAGTACTTC CASSLDWAPPDYEQYF - TRBJ2-7 TRBV11-3 -
TGTGCCAGCAGTTACGACTTAAACTATGGCTACACCTTC CASSYDLNYGYTF - TRBJ1-2 TRBV6-5 -
TGTGCCAGCAGTCACGGTTACTATAATTCACCCCTCCACTTT CASSHGYYNSPLHF - TRBJ1-6 TRBV2 -
TGCAGTGCGGAAACAGGGGGCAAGAGCAATCAGCCCCAGCATTTT CSAETGGKSNQPQHF - TRBJ1-5 TRBV20-1 TRBD1
TGCGCCAGCAACCAATGGCTAGCGGGCGATACGCAGTATTTT CASNQWLAGDTQYF - TRBJ2-3 TRBV4-1 TRBD2
TGCAGCGTTGGAGGGATGGGTGAAAAACTGTTTTTT CSVGGMGEKLFF many TRBJ1-4 TRBV29-1 -
TGTGCCAGCAGCTCGAGGACTAGCGCAACGGCCAATGAGCAGTTCTTC CASSSRTSATANEQFF many TRBJ2-1 TRBV9 TRBD2
TGTGCCAGCAGCTTAGTCCCACGACAGGCTAACTATGGCTACACCTTC CASSLVPRQANYGYTF medium-sized TRBJ1-2 TRBV7-2 -
TGCGCCAGCAGCCCCCAGGGACAGGGAGGTTCACCCCTCCACTTT CASSPQGQGGSPLHF - TRBJ1-6 TRBV5-1 TRBD1
TGTGCCAGCAGTGAAACCCCCCAGGGACAGATCTATGGCTACACCTTC CASSETPQGQIYGYTF medium-sized TRBJ1-2 TRBV2 TRBD1
TGTGCCAGCAGCTTAGAGGCAGCTGGGGCCGCCCTAGCCTACGAGCAGTACTTC CASSLEAAGAALAYEQYF once TRBJ2-7 TRBV7-6 -
TGTGCCAGCAGCGTGCTGTCGGGGCAAGAGACCCAGTACTTC CASSVLSGQETQYF once TRBJ2-5 TRBV9 -
TGTATTGCTAGGGCCTCTTCCAGGGGAGAGACCCAGTACTTC CIARASSRGETQYF - TRBJ2-5 TRBV20-1 -
TGTGCCAGCAGCGTAGGCTGGGGTTCCTACGAGCAGTACTTC CASSVGWGSYEQYF - TRBJ2-7 TRBV9 -
TGTGCCAGCAGCTCCCTTTCGCTAGCGGGGGGGGGTCTGGAGACCCAGTACTTC CASSSLSLAGGGLETQYF - TRBJ2-5 TRBV11-1 TRBD2
TGTGCCAGTAGTTCCGGGACTAGCGGGACTAACTACGAGCAGTACTTC CASSSGTSGTNYEQYF medium-sized TRBJ2-7 TRBV19 TRBD2